This T cell receptor beta chain originates from a study of human T cells and chemical hapten exposure. Study details: Patients got weekly scalp diphenylcyclopropenone doses over the approximately 23-week study. Patch tests delivered 0.01% DPC to the upper back and were evaluated at 6 days.

CDR1 and CDR2 (germline): SGHKS, YYEKEE (reference sequence). V lost 1 base, J lost 1 base, and 5 bases lay in between. The CDR3 is 13 amino acids. Time point: patch test 1, 2 weeks after DPC sensitization. Treatment described: therapeutic diphenylcyclopropenone sensitization with weekly scalp DPC. Ahead of applying each patch test, blood was sampled. A single record per CDR3 protein comes from TCRdb applying MiXCR to the RACE reads. The sample lists tens of thousands of distinct CDR3 sequences, about 10% seen once, with about 4% in the top ten. This clonotype showed up many times. Sample: whole blood, taken in connection with sensitization to the hapten diphenylcyclopropenone (DPC). The chain recombines TRBV5-5 with TRBJ1-1; D is unresolved. The source of this sequence is a woman aged 55 to 70 with alopecia areata. Some clones in this sample may be carry-over from other donors' samples. CDR3 protein: CASSLMSNTEAFF. The CDR3, as DNA: TGTGCCAGCAGCTTGATGTCGAACACTGAAGCTTTCTTT. Drawing the rest from reference TRBV5-5 and TRBJ1-1, the complete variable domain is DAGVTQSPTHLIKTRGQQVTLRCSPISGHKSVSWYQQVLGQGPQFIFQYYEKEERGRGNFPDRFSARQFPNYSSELNVNALLLGDSALYLCASSLMSNTEAFFGQGTRLTVV.